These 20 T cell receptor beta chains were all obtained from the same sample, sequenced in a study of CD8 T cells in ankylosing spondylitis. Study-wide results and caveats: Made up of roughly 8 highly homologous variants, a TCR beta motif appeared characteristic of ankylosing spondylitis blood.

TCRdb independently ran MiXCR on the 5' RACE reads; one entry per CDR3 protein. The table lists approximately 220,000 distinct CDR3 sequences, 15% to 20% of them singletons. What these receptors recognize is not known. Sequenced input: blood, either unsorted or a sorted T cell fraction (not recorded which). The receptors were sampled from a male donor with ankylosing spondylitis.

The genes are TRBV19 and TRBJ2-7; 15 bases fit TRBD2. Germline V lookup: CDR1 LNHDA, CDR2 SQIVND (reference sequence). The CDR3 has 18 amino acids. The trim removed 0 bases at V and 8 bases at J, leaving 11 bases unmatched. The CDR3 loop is CASSIEGLAGGPYSQQYF. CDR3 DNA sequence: TGTGCCAGTAGTATAGAAGGACTAGCGGGAGGGCCTTATTCTCAGCAGTACTTC.

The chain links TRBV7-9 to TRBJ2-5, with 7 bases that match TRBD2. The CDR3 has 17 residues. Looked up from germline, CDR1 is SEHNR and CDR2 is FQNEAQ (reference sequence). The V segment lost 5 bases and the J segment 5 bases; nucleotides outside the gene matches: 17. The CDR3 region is CASSPSPGLLNGETQYF. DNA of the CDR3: TGTGCCAGCAGCCCCTCCCCGGGACTACTTAACGGGGAGACCCAGTACTTC.

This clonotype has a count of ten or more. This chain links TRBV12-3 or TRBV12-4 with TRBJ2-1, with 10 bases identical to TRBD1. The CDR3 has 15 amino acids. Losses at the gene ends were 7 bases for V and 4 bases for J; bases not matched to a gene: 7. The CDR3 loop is CASTKGTGVYNEQFF. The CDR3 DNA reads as TGTGCCAGCACCAAAGGGACAGGGGTATACAATGAGCAGTTCTTC.

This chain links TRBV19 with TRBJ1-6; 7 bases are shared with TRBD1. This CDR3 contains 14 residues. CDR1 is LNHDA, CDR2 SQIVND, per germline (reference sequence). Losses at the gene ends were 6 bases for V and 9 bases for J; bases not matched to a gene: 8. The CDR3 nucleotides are TGTGCCAGTAGCACAGGGGACTATGGTTCACCCCTCCACTTT. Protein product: CASSTGDYGSPLHF.

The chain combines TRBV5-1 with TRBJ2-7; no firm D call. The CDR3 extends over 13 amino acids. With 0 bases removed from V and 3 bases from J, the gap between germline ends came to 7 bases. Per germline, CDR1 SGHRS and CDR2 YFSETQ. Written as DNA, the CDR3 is TGCGCCAGCAGCTTGGTATTGGGCTACGAGCAGTACTTC. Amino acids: CASSLVLGYEQYF.

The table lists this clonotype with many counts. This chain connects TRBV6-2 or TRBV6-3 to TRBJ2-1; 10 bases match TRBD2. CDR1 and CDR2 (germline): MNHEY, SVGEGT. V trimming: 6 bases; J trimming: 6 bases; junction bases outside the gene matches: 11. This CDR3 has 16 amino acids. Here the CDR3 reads CASSHPLAGDLNEQFF. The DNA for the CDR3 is TGTGCCAGCAGCCACCCCCTAGCGGGAGACCTCAATGAGCAGTTCTTC.

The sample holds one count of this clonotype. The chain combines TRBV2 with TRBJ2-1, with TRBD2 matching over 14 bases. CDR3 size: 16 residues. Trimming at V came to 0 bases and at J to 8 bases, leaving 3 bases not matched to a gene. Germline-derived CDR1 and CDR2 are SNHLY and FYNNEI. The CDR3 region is CASSEAGLAGAYEQFF. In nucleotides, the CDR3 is TGTGCCAGCAGTGAAGCGGGACTAGCGGGGGCTTATGAGCAGTTCTTC.

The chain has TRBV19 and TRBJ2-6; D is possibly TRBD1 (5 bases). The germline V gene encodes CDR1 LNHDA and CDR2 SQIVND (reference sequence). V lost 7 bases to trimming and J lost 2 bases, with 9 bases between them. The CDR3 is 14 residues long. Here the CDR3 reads CASKTETGANVLTF. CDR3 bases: TGTGCCAGTAAGACAGAGACTGGGGCCAACGTCCTGACTTTC.

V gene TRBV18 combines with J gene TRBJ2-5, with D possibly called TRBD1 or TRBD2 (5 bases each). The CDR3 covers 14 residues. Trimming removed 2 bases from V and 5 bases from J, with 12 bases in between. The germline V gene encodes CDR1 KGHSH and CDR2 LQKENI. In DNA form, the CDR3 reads TGTGCCAGCTCACCAAGAGGGGAGCGTGAGACCCAGTACTTC. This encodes CASSPRGERETQYF.

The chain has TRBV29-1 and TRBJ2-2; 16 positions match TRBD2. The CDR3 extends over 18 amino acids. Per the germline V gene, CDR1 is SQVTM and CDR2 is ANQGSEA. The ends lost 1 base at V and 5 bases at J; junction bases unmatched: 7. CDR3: CSVEGSGTSGRETGELFF. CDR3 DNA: TGCAGCGTTGAAGGTTCCGGGACTAGCGGGAGGGAGACCGGGGAGCTGTTTTTT.

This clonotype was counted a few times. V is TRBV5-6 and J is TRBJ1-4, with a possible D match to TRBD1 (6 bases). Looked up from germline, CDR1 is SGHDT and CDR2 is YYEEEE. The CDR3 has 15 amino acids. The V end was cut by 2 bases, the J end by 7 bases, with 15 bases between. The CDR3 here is CASSFRAGEGEKLFF. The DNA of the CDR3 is TGTGCCAGCAGCTTTCGGGCAGGGGAAGGTGAAAAACTGTTTTTT.

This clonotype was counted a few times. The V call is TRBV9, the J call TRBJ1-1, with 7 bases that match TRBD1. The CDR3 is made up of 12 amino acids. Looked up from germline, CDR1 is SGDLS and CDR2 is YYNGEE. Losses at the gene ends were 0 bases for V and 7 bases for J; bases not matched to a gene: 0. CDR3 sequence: CASSVGDSEAFF. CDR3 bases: TGTGCCAGCAGCGTAGGGGACAGTGAAGCTTTCTTT.

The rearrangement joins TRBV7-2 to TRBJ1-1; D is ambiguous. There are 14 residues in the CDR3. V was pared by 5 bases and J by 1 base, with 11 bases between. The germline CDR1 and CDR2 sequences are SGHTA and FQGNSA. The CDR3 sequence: CASSTIRGNTEAFF. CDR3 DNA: TGTGCCAGCAGCACCATCCGTGGGAACACTGAAGCTTTCTTT.

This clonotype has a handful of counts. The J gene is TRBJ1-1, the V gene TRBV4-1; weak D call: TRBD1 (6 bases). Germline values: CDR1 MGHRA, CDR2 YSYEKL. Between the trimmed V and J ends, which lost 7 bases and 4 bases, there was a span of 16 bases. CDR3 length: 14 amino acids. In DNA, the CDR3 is TGCGCCAGCAACACCAGGGACATTGGCACTGAAGCTTTCTTT. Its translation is CASNTRDIGTEAFF.

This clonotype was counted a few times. DNA of the CDR3: TGCGCCAGCAGCGGGTGGCTCGACCAGGATGAGCAGTTCTTC. Encoded protein: CASSGWLDQDEQFF. The chain links TRBV5-1 to TRBJ2-1; D is unresolved. The CDR3 consists of 14 residues. Trimming took off 4 bases at V and 8 bases at J, with 16 bases between the two ends. Looked up from germline, CDR1 is SGHRS and CDR2 is YFSETQ.

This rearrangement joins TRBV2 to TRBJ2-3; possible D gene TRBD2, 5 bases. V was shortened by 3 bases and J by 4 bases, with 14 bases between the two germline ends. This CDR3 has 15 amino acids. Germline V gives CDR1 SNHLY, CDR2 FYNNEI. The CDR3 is CASSETGSGADTQYF. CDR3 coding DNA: TGTGCCAGCAGTGAGACGGGGAGTGGGGCAGATACGCAGTATTTT.

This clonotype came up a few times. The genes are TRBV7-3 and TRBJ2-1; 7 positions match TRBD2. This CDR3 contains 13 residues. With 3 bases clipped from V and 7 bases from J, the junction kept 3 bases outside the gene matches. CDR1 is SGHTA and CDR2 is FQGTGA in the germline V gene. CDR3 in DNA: TGTGCCAGCAGCTTGGGACTACGGAATGAGCAGTTCTTC. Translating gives CASSLGLRNEQFF.

CDR3 region: CASSSMGGGQEQFF. For the CDR3, the DNA is TGTGCCAGCAGCTCCATGGGGGGAGGACAGGAGCAGTTCTTC. The genes are TRBV28 and TRBJ2-1; either TRBD1 or TRBD2 may fit D (6 bases each). Trimming removed 6 bases from V and 10 bases from J, with 19 bases in between. Germline CDR1 reads MDHEN; CDR2 reads SYDVKM. The CDR3 is 14 amino acids.

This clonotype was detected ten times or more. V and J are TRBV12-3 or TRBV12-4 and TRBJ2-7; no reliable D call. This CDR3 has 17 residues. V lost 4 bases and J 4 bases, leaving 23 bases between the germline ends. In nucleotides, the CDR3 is TGTGCCAGCAGTTATGAGACCGCGACCGGCTTCAATTACGAGCAGTACTTC. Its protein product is CASSYETATGFNYEQYF.

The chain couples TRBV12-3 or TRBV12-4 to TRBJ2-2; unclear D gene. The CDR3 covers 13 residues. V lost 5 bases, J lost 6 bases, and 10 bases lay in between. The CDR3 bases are TGTGCCAGCAGTATTTGGGTGCCCGGGGAGCTGTTTTTT. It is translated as CASSIWVPGELFF.